The 9 T cell receptor beta chains below were found in one sample sequenced in a study of PD-L1 blockade in urothelial cancer. Time point meaning: pretreatment peripheral blood. Sequencing used immunoSEQ multiplex PCR; TCRdb keeps in-frame clones, though not all of them. The sample has 84,000 or so clones, around 85% seen once. The source was PBMCs, collected around atezolizumab (anti-PD-L1) treatment. The receptors were gathered from a man in his 60s with urothelial cancer.

This sequence joins TRBV2 and TRBJ1-1, with TRBD1 matching over 8 bases. The CDR3 runs to 12 residues. The trim removed 7 bases at V and 7 bases at J, leaving 5 bases unmatched. Germline V lookup: CDR1 SNHLY, CDR2 FYNNEI. This CDR3 is CASKDRGDEAFF. CDR3 coding DNA: TGTGCCAGCAAAGACAGGGGCGATGAAGCTTTCTTT.

The V gene is TRBV28, the J gene TRBJ1-5; no reliable D call. Germline CDR1 reads MDHEN; CDR2 reads SYDVKM. The CDR3 covers 14 residues. V dropped 3 bases and J dropped 2 bases, with 8 bases sitting between them. The CDR3 region has the DNA TGTGCCAGCAGTTTCCCCCGGGGCAATCAGCCCCAGCATTTT. It is translated as CASSFPRGNQPQHF.

This sequence joins TRBV5-8 and TRBJ2-1; 8 nucleotides line up with TRBD2. The junction had 13 bases not matched to a gene; V was cut back by 10 bases and J by 10 bases. The CDR3 length is 13 residues. Germline V gene lookup returns CDR1 SGHTS and CDR2 YDEGEE. CDR3 bases: TGTGCCGGAGGTCGGCGGGAGGTCGGGGAGCAGTTCTTC. Translating gives CAGGRREVGEQFF.

This clone has more than one count but fewer than ten. The chain links TRBV6-6 to TRBJ1-4; TRBD1 matches 10 bases. The V gene end was trimmed by 7 bases and the J gene end by 10 bases; junction bases not matched to a gene: 9. Looked up from germline, CDR1 is MNHNY and CDR2 is SVGAGI (reference sequence). This CDR3 spans 14 amino acids. This chain's CDR3 is CASTQRDRGGKLFF. The CDR3 DNA follows: TGTGCCAGCACTCAACGGGACAGGGGCGGAAAACTGTTTTTT.

J is TRBJ2-2 and V is TRBV12-5, with 8 bases matching TRBD2. CDR1 and CDR2 (germline): LGHNT, FRNRAP. Unmatched junction bases numbered 16, after V lost 6 bases and J lost 7 bases. The CDR3 spans 17 residues. The CDR3 sequence is CASGSSPGAGEVGELFF. In DNA form, the CDR3 reads TGTGCTAGTGGCTCTTCCCCCGGAGCGGGAGAGGTCGGGGAGCTGTTTTTT.

The rearrangement joins TRBV7-3 to TRBJ2-3; TRBD2 matches at 8 bases. The germline V gene encodes CDR1 SGHTA and CDR2 FQGTGA. The trim removed 3 bases at V and 0 bases at J, leaving 5 bases unmatched. This CDR3 has 16 amino acids. CDR3 DNA sequence: TGTGCCAGCAGCTTGAGGGCTAGCGGGAGCACAGATACGCAGTATTTT. The encoded protein is CASSLRASGSTDTQYF.

The rearrangement uses TRBV11-3 and TRBJ1-4; TRBD1 agrees at 8 bases. Germline lookup yields CDR1 SGHNT and CDR2 YENEEA. J lost 3 bases, V lost 2 bases, and 5 bases had no gene match. The CDR3 totals 16 residues. CDR3 region: CASSLRTGSSNEKLFF. Written as DNA, the CDR3 is TGTGCCAGCAGCTTAAGGACAGGGAGTTCTAATGAAAAACTGTTTTTT.

This clone was seen a few times. The V gene is TRBV2, the J gene TRBJ1-2, with D hard to call. The CDR3 totals 13 residues. Per the germline V gene, CDR1 is SNHLY and CDR2 is FYNNEI. Trimming cost V 1 base and J 4 bases, with 7 bases left between them. The CDR3 spells CASSEGTSYGYTF. In nucleotides, the CDR3 is TGTGCCAGCAGTGAAGGGACTTCCTATGGCTACACCTTC.

The rearrangement links TRBV20-1 to TRBJ2-1, with a weak D call TRBD1 (5 bases). Germline CDR1 reads DFQATT; CDR2 reads SNEGSKA (reference sequence). The CDR3 has 11 amino acids. V was shortened by 6 bases and J by 7 bases, with 10 bases between the two germline ends. The CDR3 DNA reads TGCAGTGCCTCAGGGTGGAATGAGCAGTTCTTC. The encoded protein is CSASGWNEQFF.